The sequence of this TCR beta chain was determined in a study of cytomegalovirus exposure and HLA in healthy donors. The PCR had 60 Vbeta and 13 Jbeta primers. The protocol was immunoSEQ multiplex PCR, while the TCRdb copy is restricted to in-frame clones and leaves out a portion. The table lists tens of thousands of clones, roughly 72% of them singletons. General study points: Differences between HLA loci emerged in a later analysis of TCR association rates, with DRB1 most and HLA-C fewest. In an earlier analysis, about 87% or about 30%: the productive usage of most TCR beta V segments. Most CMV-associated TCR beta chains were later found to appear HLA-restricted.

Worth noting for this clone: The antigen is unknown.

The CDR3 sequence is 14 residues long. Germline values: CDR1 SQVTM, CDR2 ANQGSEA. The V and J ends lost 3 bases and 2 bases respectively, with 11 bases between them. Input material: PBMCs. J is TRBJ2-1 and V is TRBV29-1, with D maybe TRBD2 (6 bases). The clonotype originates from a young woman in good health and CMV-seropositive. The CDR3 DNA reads TGCAGCGTTGACCCCAGGAGGGCCTACAATGAGCAGTTCTTC. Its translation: CSVDPRRAYNEQFF.